This TCR beta chain was sequenced during a study of blood T cell repertoires in COVID-19. Study details: The United States, Italy and Spain supplied acute and convalescent COVID-19 samples. PBMCs, B-cell-depleted T cells, or T cells were the source of the cDNA or gDNA that made up the material.

V shed 0 bases and J shed 2 bases, with 7 bases lying between them. Germline V gene sequence: CDR1 ENHRY, CDR2 SYGVKD. CDR3 length equals 14 residues. Authors' methods: Estimation of nucleated cell counts relied on the amplification of reference gene primers. Sequencing used immunoSEQ multiplex PCR; TCRdb keeps in-frame clones, though not all of them. Clone size and V and J calls were adopted from that table, with D and trimming inferred from the DNA. The repertoire holds fewer than 35,000 clones, with approximately 91% as singletons. The receptor was derived from a man in his sixties with acute or convalescent COVID-19. This chain joins TRBV10-3 and TRBJ1-2; D not resolved. The sequenced sample consisted of peripheral blood. The DNA of the CDR3 is TGTGCCATCAGTGAGTCGGGAGGCAACTATGGCTACACCTTC. Encoded protein: CAISESGGNYGYTF.